This T cell receptor (beta chain) was observed in a study of T cell responses to AZD1222 COVID-19 vaccine. As concerns this clone: No antigen is known for it.

Germline-derived CDR1 and CDR2 are MNHEY and SMNVEV (reference sequence). The length of the CDR3 is 13 residues. Trimming removed 8 bases from V and 0 bases from J, with 8 bases in between. Some clones are missing from TCRdb's copy, which holds only in-frame ones; the method was immunoSEQ multiplex PCR. Of tens of thousands of clones in the sample, under 95% were seen once. Whole-study results and caveats: CD4 TCRs associated with vaccination spanned spike, dominating at 160-218 and 743-854. Baseline serology detected seropositivity in only a handful of AZD1222 recipients.

The specimen comprised peripheral blood, sampled on day 0 of AZD1222 vaccination. This chain uses TRBV27 with TRBJ1-5; D not resolved. The TCR was taken from an adult in good health. The DNA of the CDR3 is TGTGCCAGCCGTTCGAATAGCAATCAGCCCCAGCATTTT. Its translation: CASRSNSNQPQHF.